These 22 T cell receptor beta chains share one sample of origin, sequenced in a study of identical twins. One entry per CDR3 protein results from TCRdb running MiXCR on the 5' RACE reads. Of a few hundred thousand distinct CDR3 sequences listed, around 15% are singletons. This sample also belongs to another study, concerning yellow fever vaccine responses in identical twins.

Sequenced input: CD4+ T cells sorted from blood. The receptors shown here come from a woman under 30 in good health.

The table lists this clonotype with many counts. The chain is built from TRBV25-1 and TRBJ2-7, with 9 positions matching TRBD2. The CDR3 sequence is 16 residues long. V shed 0 bases, J shed 3 bases, and the junction held 6 bases outside the gene matches. From germline, CDR1 is MGHDK and CDR2 SYGVNS. The CDR3 is CASSEYLAGKDYEQYV. Written as DNA, the CDR3 is TGTGCCAGCAGTGAATATCTAGCGGGGAAGGACTACGAGCAGTACGTC.

The chain's CDR3 is CASSYDGRVAGELFF. CDR3 DNA: TGTGCCAGCAGTTACGACGGCCGAGTTGCCGGGGAGCTGTTTTTT. The chain employs TRBV6-2 or TRBV6-3 and TRBJ2-2; no reliable D call. The length of the CDR3 is 15 residues. Trimming removed 2 bases from V and 6 bases from J, with 13 bases in between. Germline V gene sequence: CDR1 MNHEY, CDR2 SVGEGT.

This clonotype was seen at least ten times. V gene TRBV2 combines with J gene TRBJ1-2, with D perhaps TRBD1 (6 bases). This CDR3 comprises 15 residues. Trimming cost V 2 bases and J 6 bases, with 16 bases left between them. Germline assignment: CDR1 SNHLY and CDR2 FYNNEI. CDR3 in DNA: TGTGCCAGCAGTGAATCGTCCCGGGACACAAATGGCTACACCTTC. It is translated as CASSESSRDTNGYTF.

This clonotype was counted only a few times. The chain uses TRBV5-1 and TRBJ2-1; TRBD1 agrees at 9 bases. Trimming took 3 bases from V and 2 from J; bases not matched to a gene: 9. This CDR3 has 17 amino acids. Per the germline V gene, CDR1 is SGHRS and CDR2 is YFSETQ. CDR3 in amino acids: CASSSNHRGLAYNEQFF. CDR3 DNA sequence: TGCGCCAGCAGCTCAAACCACAGGGGGCTCGCCTACAATGAGCAGTTCTTC.

The V and J genes are TRBV20-1 and TRBJ2-4; 8 bases line up with TRBD2. The germline gives CDR1 DFQATT, CDR2 SNEGSKA (reference sequence). The CDR3 is 14 residues long. V shed 5 bases and J 8 bases; nucleotides not matched to a gene: 11. CDR3 nucleotide sequence: TGCAGTGCTCTTACGGGAAGGGGACTAGACATTCAGTACTTC. Protein sequence: CSALTGRGLDIQYF.

V gene TRBV20-1 combines with J gene TRBJ2-1; D is undetermined. Per the germline V gene, CDR1 is DFQATT and CDR2 is SNEGSKA (reference sequence). The CDR3 loop spans 13 amino acids. V lost 7 bases and J lost 8, with 18 bases in between. In DNA form, the CDR3 reads TGCAGTGGGACCTTAGGGTGGGTTGATGAGCAGTTCTTC. Its protein is CSGTLGWVDEQFF.

The CDR3 reads CASSWRRLASQGDTQYF. In DNA, the CDR3 is TGTGCCAGCAGTTGGCGAAGACTAGCGTCCCAGGGGGATACGCAGTATTTT. The chain joins TRBV6-5 to TRBJ2-3; 8 bases map to TRBD2. Germline V gives CDR1 MNHEY, CDR2 SVGAGI. The CDR3 runs to 17 residues. V was clipped by 4 bases and J by 6 bases; unmatched bases: 15.

This clonotype has a handful of counts. V is TRBV14 and J is TRBJ1-2; D remains unclear. The CDR3 contains 15 residues. CDR1 is SGHDN and CDR2 is FVKESK in the germline V gene. V was cut by 0 bases and J by 4 bases, with 12 bases left in between. The CDR3 DNA is TGTGCCAGCAGCCAAGAGGCAGGCCGACCCTATGGCTACACCTTC. It is translated as CASSQEAGRPYGYTF.

The DNA of the CDR3 is TGTGCCAGCAGCCAAGAATTCGGCGCTGAAGCTTTCTTT. Protein sequence: CASSQEFGAEAFF. This rearrangement joins TRBV3-1 to TRBJ1-1, with no clear D. Trimming removed 0 bases from V and 6 bases from J, with 8 bases in between. CDR1 LGHDT and CDR2 YNNKEL come from the germline V gene (reference sequence). This CDR3 has 13 residues.

This chain connects TRBV2 to TRBJ2-4; no definite D call. Germline CDR1 SNHLY, CDR2 FYNNEI. The CDR3 is made up of 15 amino acids. V was trimmed by 1 base and J by 0 bases, leaving 7 bases between them. The CDR3, as DNA: TGTGCCAGCAGTGAAGAATGGGTAGCCAAAAACATTCAGTACTTC. It specifies CASSEEWVAKNIQYF. Full variable domain (rest looked up from reference TRBV2 and TRBJ2-4): EPEVTQTPSHQVTQMGQEVILRCVPISNHLYFYWYRQILGQKVEFLVSFYNNEISEKSEIFDDQFSVERPDGSNFTLKIRSTKLEDSAMYFCASSEEWVAKNIQYFGAGTRLSVL.

This clonotype showed up just a few times. The CDR3 DNA reads TGCAGCGTTTTAGGTCCGGATGGCTACACCTTC. It specifies CSVLGPDGYTF. The rearrangement uses TRBV29-1 and TRBJ1-2; D is unclear. This CDR3 comprises 11 residues. Germline CDR1 SQVTM, CDR2 ANQGSEA. Trimming removed 5 bases at V and 6 bases at J, with 10 bases between.

The V and J genes are TRBV11-2 and TRBJ2-3; D remains unclear. Per germline, CDR1 SGHAT and CDR2 FQNNGV. This CDR3 contains 15 residues. Trimming took off 1 base at V and 0 bases at J, with 8 bases between the two ends. The CDR3 sequence: CASSLVLSSTDTQYF. CDR3 sequence (DNA): TGTGCCAGCAGCTTAGTTTTATCGAGCACAGATACGCAGTATTTT.

In this sample, this clonotype turned up a few times. CDR3 coding DNA: TGTGCCAGCAGTGCAACCGGAGTCTCGGTCGGTGAGCAGTTCTTC. It specifies CASSATGVSVGEQFF. The V gene is TRBV9, the J gene TRBJ2-1; no firm D call. The CDR3 is made up of 15 amino acids. Looked up from germline, CDR1 is SGDLS and CDR2 is YYNGEE. Trimming left V 5 bases short and J 9 bases short, with 21 bases between. The full variable domain, its missing parts supplied by reference TRBV9 and TRBJ2-1, is DSGVTQTPKHLITATGQRVTLRCSPRSGDLSVYWYQQSLDQGLQFLIQYYNGEERAKGNILERFSAQQFPDLHSELNLSSLELGDSALYFCASSATGVSVGEQFFGPGTRLTVL.

This rearrangement joins TRBV11-3 to TRBJ1-1; maybe TRBD1 (6 bases). Germline CDR1 is SGHNT and CDR2 is YENEEA. This CDR3 region has 13 residues. Deletions cut 8 bases from V and 0 bases from J, with 10 bases between. The CDR3 DNA is TGTGCCAGCGTGGGGACATTGAACACTGAAGCTTTCTTT. Protein: CASVGTLNTEAFF.

The chain is built from TRBV2 and TRBJ2-1; D possibly matches TRBD1 or TRBD2 (6 bases each). Trimming removed 2 bases at V and 8 bases at J, with 16 bases between. CDR1 and CDR2 from the germline V gene are SNHLY and FYNNEI. CDR3 length: 15 amino acids. The CDR3 region is CASSENRGLRDEQFF. For the CDR3, the DNA is TGTGCCAGCAGTGAAAACCGGGGGCTTAGAGATGAGCAGTTCTTC.

This chain joins TRBV20-1 and TRBJ2-2, with 8 bases lining up with TRBD2. This CDR3 comprises 15 residues. After removal of 0 bases from V and 5 bases from J, the junction contained 5 bases not matched to a gene. The germline V gene has CDR1 DFQATT and CDR2 SNEGSKA (reference sequence). In DNA form, the CDR3 reads TGCAGTGCTAGAGATGGGACTAGTTCTACCGGGGAGCTGTTTTTT. This codes for CSARDGTSSTGELFF.

V and J are TRBV4-1 and TRBJ1-2; D gene unclear. In germline, CDR1 is MGHRA, CDR2 YSYEKL. This CDR3 has 14 residues. Trimming cost V 9 bases and J 1 base, with 15 bases left between them. The CDR3 DNA sequence: TGCGCCAGTACCTCGTCCCTGCTTAACTATGGCTACACCTTC. Translating gives CASTSSLLNYGYTF.

This clonotype was observed a handful of times. The chain recombines TRBV5-1 with TRBJ2-7, with TRBD1 identical over 7 bases. Germline CDR1 is SGHRS and CDR2 is YFSETQ. This CDR3 region has 15 residues. J lost 2 bases, V lost 0 bases, and 5 bases had no gene match. The CDR3 spells CASSLETGWAYEQYF. CDR3 bases: TGCGCCAGCAGCTTGGAGACAGGGTGGGCCTACGAGCAGTACTTC.

The chain is built from TRBV3-1 and TRBJ2-7, with a weak D call TRBD2 (5 bases). Trimming removed 4 bases from V and 6 bases from J, with 13 bases in between. Germline CDR1 and CDR2: LGHDT and YNNKEL (reference sequence). The length of the CDR3 is 13 residues. CDR3 in amino acids: CASSPGSGGEQYV. The CDR3 bases are TGTGCCAGCAGCCCAGGTTCTGGAGGCGAGCAGTACGTC.

The table lists this clonotype with a few counts. The V gene is TRBV20-1, the J gene TRBJ1-1; D is possibly TRBD1 (5 bases). V lost 6 bases, J lost 7 bases, and 18 bases lay in between. The CDR3 is 13 residues long. The V gene's germline CDR1 is DFQATT and CDR2 SNEGSKA (reference sequence). The CDR3 coding sequence is TGCAGTGCGAGTTCCGGGACTAATCTTGAAGCTTTCTTT. Protein product: CSASSGTNLEAFF.

This clonotype has a single count. CDR3 in amino acids: CASSPRNSGEGGELFF. The CDR3 nucleotides read TGTGCCAGCAGCCCAAGAAATAGCGGGGAAGGCGGGGAGCTGTTTTTT. This chain links TRBV3-1 with TRBJ2-2; 8 nucleotides match TRBD2. The CDR3 sequence is 16 residues long. The germline V gene has CDR1 LGHDT and CDR2 YNNKEL (reference sequence). Germline trimming cut 4 bases from V and 7 bases from J; bases unmatched to any gene: 11. The full variable domain, completed using reference TRBV3-1 and TRBJ2-2, is DTAVSQTPKYLVTQMGNDKSIKCEQNLGHDTMYWYKQDSKKFLKIMFSYNNKELIINETVPNRFSPKSPDKAHLNLHINSLELGDSAVYFCASSPRNSGEGGELFFGEGSRLTVL.

The chain carries TRBV2 and TRBJ2-3, with 7 bases lining up with TRBD2. CDR1 is SNHLY and CDR2 is FYNNEI in the germline V gene. V dropped 7 bases and J dropped 0; count of bases not matched to a gene: 7. This CDR3 comprises 15 residues. CDR3 in DNA: TGTGCCAGCATTAGGGAGGGTCTAAGCACAGATACGCAGTATTTT. It is translated as CASIREGLSTDTQYF.